This T cell receptor (beta chain) emerged from a study of T cell repertoires in cytomegalovirus infection. Study overall: From public TCR beta signatures came an indication of both CMV infection and matching HLA type.

From the reads, TCRdb called clonotypes with MiXCR, one entry per CDR3 protein. This sample carries about 830,000 distinct CDR3 sequences, over 25% of them seen once, and the ten largest clones take roughly 12%. Worth noting for this clonotype: Its antigen is currently unknown. One junction end does not reproduce the germline sequence, and a read error may be involved.

Looked up from germline, CDR1 is LNHDA and CDR2 is SQIVND (reference sequence). This CDR3 has 13 residues. Study-wide points: Adding up the frequency of public TCR beta families identified people who carried CMV plus the relevant HLA. Clonotype analysis showed dominance of the ex vivo response by HLA-C-restricted CMV-specific TCR beta clonotypes.

The specimen was cultured CD8+ T cells from PBMCs, collected from culture after CMV antigen stimulation. This receptor was identified in a human donor in good health (CMV status not recorded). Some clones in this sample may be carry-over from other donors' samples. The V call is TRBV19, the J call TRBJ1-1; no firm D call. DNA of the CDR3: TGTGTCAGTAGTAAGGTCCAGAACACTGAAGCTTTCTTT. This gives the protein CVSSKVQNTEAFF.